This entry lists 5 T cell receptor beta chains sequenced from one sample in a study of monozygotic twins with inflammatory bowel disease. From the 5' RACE reads, TCRdb lists one entry per CDR3 protein and no DNA. This listing includes some 150,000 distinct CDR3 sequences. Sequenced: blood. Receptors were obtained from a human donor with ulcerative colitis or Crohn's disease, or a healthy co-twin of an affected twin (not recorded which).

The chain is built from TRBV7-2 and TRBJ2-3; the TCRdb call, TRBD1, lacks DNA for checking. The germline V gene encodes CDR1 SGHTA and CDR2 FQGNSA. The CDR3 spans 16 residues. The CDR3 region is CASSSRGGLGADTQYF. Based on the CDR3 plus reference TRBV7-2 and TRBJ2-3, the full variable domain is GAGVSQSPSNKVTEKGKDVELRCDPISGHTALYWYRQSLGQGLEFLIYFQGNSAPDKSGLPSDRFSAERTGGSVSTLTIQRTQQEDSAVYLCASSSRGGLGADTQYFGPGTRLTVL.

The chain joins TRBV3-1 to TRBJ2-3; checking the TCRdb D call of TRBD1 is not possible without DNA. Looked up from germline, CDR1 is LGHDT and CDR2 is YNNKEL (reference sequence). The CDR3 is 18 amino acids. CDR3 amino acids: CASSRQGGGILSTDTQYF.

J is TRBJ1-5 and V is TRBV10-3; TCRdb calls TRBD1, which cannot be checked without DNA. This CDR3 region has 13 residues. CDR1 and CDR2 (germline): ENHRY, SYGVKD. CDR3 loop: CATSGQGGQPQHF.

This CDR3 is CATSTSTGSGQETQYF. This chain uses TRBV15 with TRBJ2-5; without DNA, the TCRdb call of TRBD1 cannot be checked. The V gene's germline CDR1 is LNHNV and CDR2 YYDKDF (reference sequence). CDR3 length: 16 residues.

The rearrangement joins TRBV20-1 to TRBJ2-1. The V gene's germline CDR1 is DFQATT and CDR2 SNEGSKA (reference sequence). The CDR3 has 15 amino acids. This CDR3 reads CSARDHTNSYNEQFF.